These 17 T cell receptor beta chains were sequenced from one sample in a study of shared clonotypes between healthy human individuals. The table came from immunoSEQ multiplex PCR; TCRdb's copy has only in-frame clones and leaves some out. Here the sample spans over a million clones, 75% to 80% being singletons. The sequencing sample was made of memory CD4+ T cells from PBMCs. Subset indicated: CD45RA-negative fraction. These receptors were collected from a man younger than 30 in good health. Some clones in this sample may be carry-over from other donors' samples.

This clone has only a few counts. In DNA form, the CDR3 reads TGTGCCAGCAGCCCAGGCATCGGGGCGCAGGCCCTTGGCTACACCTTC. The encoded protein is CASSPGIGAQALGYTF. J is TRBJ1-2 and V is TRBV7-6, with a possible D match to TRBD1 (5 bases). This CDR3 is built from 16 residues. The germline V and J ends were trimmed by 5 bases and 7 bases, with 23 bases remaining between them. CDR1 SGHVS and CDR2 FNYEAQ come from the germline V gene.

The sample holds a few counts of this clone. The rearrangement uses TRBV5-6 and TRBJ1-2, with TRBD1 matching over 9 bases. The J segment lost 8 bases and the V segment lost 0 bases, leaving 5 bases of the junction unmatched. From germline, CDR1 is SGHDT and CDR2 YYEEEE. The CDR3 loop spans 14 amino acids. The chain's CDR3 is CASSLVWTGEGYTF. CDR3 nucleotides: TGTGCCAGCAGCTTGGTATGGACAGGGGAAGGCTACACCTTC.

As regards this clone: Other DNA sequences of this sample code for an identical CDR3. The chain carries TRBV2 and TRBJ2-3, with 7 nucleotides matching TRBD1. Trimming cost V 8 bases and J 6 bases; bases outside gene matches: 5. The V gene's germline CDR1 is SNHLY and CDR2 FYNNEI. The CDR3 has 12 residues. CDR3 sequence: CASSDRADTQYF. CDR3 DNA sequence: TGTGCCAGCTCTGACAGGGCCGATACGCAGTATTTT.

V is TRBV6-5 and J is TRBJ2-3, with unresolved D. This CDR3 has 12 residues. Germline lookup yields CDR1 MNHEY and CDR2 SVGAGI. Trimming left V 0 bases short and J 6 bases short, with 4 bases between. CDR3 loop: CASSYSRDTQYF. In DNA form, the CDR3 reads TGTGCCAGCAGTTACTCCAGGGATACGCAGTATTTT.

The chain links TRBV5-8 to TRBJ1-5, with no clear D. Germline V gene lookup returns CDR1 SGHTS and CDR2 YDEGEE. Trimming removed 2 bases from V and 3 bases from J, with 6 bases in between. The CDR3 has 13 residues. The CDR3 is CASSFGYNQPQHF. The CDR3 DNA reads TGTGCCAGCAGCTTCGGGTACAATCAGCCCCAGCATTTT.

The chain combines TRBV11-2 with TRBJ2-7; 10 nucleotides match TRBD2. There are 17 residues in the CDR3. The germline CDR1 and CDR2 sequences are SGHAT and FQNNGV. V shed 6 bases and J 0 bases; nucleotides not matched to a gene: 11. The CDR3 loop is CASRLARSGRASYEQYF. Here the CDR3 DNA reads TGTGCCAGCAGACTAGCGCGAAGCGGGAGGGCCTCCTACGAGCAGTACTTC.

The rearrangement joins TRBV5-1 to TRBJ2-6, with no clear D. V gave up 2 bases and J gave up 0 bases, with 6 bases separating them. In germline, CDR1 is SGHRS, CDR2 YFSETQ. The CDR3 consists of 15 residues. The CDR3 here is CASSFDSSGANVLTF. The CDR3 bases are TGCGCCAGCAGCTTTGACTCCTCTGGGGCCAACGTCCTGACTTTC.

The CDR3 bases are TGTGCCTGGAACAGGGTGTTGGGCAATCAGCCCCAGCATTTT. This gives the protein CAWNRVLGNQPQHF. The rearrangement links TRBV30 to TRBJ1-5, with a tentative D call TRBD1 (6 bases). Trimming pared 4 bases from V and 2 bases from J, leaving 12 bases between. The V gene's germline CDR1 is GTSNPN and CDR2 SVGIG (reference sequence). The CDR3 runs 14 residues.

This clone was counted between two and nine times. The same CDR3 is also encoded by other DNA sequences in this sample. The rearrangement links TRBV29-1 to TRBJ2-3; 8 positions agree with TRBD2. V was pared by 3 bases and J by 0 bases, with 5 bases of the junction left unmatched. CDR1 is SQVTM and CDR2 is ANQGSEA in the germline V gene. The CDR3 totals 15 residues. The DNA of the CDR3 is TGCAGCGTTGAGGGTAGCGGGGCTAGCACAGATACGCAGTATTTT. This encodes CSVEGSGASTDTQYF.

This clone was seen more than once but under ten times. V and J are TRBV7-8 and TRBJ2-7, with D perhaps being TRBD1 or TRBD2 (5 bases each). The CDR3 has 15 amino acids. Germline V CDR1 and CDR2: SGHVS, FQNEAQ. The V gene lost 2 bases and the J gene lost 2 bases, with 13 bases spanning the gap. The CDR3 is CASSLRARDPYEQYF. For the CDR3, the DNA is TGTGCCAGCAGCTTAAGGGCAAGGGACCCCTACGAGCAGTACTTC.

This chain's CDR3 is CAWSVLNNSPLHF. Written as DNA, the CDR3 is TGTGCCTGGAGTGTACTAAATAATTCACCCCTCCACTTT. The rearrangement links TRBV30 to TRBJ1-6; unclear D gene. The CDR3 covers 13 residues. Germline CDR1 is GTSNPN and CDR2 is SVGIG (reference sequence). V lost 0 bases, J lost 5 bases, and 5 bases lay in between.

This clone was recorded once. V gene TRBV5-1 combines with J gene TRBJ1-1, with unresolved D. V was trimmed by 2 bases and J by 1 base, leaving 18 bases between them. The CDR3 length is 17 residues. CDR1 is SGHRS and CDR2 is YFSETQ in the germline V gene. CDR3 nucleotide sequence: TGCGCCAGCAGCTTAGGACGGCTCGACATTGGGAACACTGAAGCTTTCTTT. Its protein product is CASSLGRLDIGNTEAFF. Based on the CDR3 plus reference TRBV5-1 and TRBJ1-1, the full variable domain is KAGVTQTPRYLIKTRGQQVTLSCSPISGHRSVSWYQQTPGQGLQFLFEYFSETQRNKGNFPGRFSGRQFSNSRSEMNVSTLELGDSALYLCASSLGRLDIGNTEAFFGQGTRLTVV.

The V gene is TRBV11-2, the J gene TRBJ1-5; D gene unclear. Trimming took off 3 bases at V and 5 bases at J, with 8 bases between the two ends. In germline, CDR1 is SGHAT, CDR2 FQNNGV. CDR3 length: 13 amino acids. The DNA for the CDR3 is TGTGCCAGCAGCTTTTCGTCAGATCAGCCCCAGCATTTT. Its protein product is CASSFSSDQPQHF. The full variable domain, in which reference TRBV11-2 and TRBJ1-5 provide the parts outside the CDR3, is EAGVAQSPRYKIIEKRQSVAFWCNPISGHATLYWYQQILGQGPKLLIQFQNNGVVDDSQLPKDRFSAERLKGVDSTLKIQPAKLEDSAVYLCASSFSSDQPQHFGDGTRLSIL.

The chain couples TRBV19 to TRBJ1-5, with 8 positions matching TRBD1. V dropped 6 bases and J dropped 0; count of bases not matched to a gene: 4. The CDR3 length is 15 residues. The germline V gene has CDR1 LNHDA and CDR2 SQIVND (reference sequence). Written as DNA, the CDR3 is TGTGCCAGTAGCAGACAGGGGATTAGCAATCAGCCCCAGCATTTT. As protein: CASSRQGISNQPQHF.

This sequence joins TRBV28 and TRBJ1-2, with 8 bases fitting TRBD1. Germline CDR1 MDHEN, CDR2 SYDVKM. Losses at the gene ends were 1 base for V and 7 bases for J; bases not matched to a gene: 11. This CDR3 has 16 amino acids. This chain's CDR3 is CASSLFVGQDYSGYTF. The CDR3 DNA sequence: TGTGCCAGCAGTTTATTTGTGGGACAGGATTACTCTGGCTACACCTTC.

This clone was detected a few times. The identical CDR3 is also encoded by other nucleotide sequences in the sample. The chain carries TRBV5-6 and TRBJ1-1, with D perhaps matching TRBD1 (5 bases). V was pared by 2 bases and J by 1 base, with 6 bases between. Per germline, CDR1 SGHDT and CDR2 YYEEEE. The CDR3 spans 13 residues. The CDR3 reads CASSFDRNTEAFF. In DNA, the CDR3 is TGTGCCAGCAGCTTCGACAGGAACACTGAAGCTTTCTTT.

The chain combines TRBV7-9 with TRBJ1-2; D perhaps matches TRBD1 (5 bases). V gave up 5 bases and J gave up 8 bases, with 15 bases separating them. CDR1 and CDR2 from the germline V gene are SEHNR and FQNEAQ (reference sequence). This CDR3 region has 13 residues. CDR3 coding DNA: TGTGCCAGCAGCGCACAGGCAGCCGGCGGCTACACCTTC. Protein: CASSAQAAGGYTF.